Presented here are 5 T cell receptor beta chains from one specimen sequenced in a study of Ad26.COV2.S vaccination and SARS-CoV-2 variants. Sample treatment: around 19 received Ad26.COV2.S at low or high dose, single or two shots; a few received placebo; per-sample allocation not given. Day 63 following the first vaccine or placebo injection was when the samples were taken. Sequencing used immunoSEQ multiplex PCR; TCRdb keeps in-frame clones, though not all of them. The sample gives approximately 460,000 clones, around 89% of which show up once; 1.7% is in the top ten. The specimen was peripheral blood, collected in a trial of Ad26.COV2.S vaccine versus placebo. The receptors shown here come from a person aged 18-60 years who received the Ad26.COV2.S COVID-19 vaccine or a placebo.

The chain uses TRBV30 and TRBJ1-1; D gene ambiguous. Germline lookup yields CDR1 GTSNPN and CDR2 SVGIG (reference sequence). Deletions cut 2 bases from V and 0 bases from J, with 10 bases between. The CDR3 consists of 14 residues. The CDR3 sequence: CAWSRTVLNTEAFF. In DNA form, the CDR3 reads TGTGCCTGGAGTCGGACCGTCCTGAACACTGAAGCTTTCTTT.

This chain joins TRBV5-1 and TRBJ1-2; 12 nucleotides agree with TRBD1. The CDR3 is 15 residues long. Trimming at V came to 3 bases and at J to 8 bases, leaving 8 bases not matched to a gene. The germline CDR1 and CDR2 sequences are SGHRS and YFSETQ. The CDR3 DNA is TGCGCCAGCAGCTGGTCCGGGACAGGGGGCGGCGGCTACACCTTC. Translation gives CASSWSGTGGGGYTF.

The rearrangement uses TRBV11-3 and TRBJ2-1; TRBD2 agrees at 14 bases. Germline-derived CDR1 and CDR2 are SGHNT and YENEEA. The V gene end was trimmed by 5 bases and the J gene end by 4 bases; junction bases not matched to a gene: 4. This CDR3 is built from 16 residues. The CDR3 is CASSRGTSGGYNEQFF. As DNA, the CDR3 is TGTGCCAGCAGCCGCGGGACTAGCGGGGGTTACAATGAGCAGTTCTTC.

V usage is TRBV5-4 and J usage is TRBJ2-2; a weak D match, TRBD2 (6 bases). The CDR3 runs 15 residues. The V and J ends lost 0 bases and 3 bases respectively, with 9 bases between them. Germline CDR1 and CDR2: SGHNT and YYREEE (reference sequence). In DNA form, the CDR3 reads TGTGCCAGCAGCTTGGATAGCGGTGACACCGGGGAGCTGTTTTTT. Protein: CASSLDSGDTGELFF.

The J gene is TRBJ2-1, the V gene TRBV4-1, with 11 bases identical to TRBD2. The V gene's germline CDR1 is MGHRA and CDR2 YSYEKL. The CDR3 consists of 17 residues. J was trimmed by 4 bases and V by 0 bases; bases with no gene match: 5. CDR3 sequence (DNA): TGCGCCAGCAGCCAAGATGGAACTAGCGGGGGTTACAATGAGCAGTTCTTC. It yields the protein CASSQDGTSGGYNEQFF.